Reported below is one T cell receptor beta chain. Its antigen is as yet unknown. TCRdb's copy holds only in-frame clones and misses some; the assay was immunoSEQ multiplex PCR. The table lists about 2.5 million clones, 85% to 95% of them singletons. The data were obtained in a study of shared clonotypes between healthy human individuals. All participating donors were Caucasian adults from Nashville, Tennessee. The CDR3 sequence is 14 residues long. Germline V gene sequence: CDR1 SGDLS, CDR2 YYNGEE. Germline trimming cut 2 bases from V and 5 bases from J; bases unmatched to any gene: 6. Whole-study findings and limits: Relative to their counterparts shared across all four donors, non-shared clonotypes exhibited diminished generation probabilities.

The chain carries TRBV9 and TRBJ2-5; 7 nucleotides agree with TRBD2. Material: naive CD4+ T cells from PBMCs. The subset is: CD45RA+ positively selected. This clonotype was sampled from a man between 18 and 35 years old in good health. Some clones in this sample may be carry-over from other donors' samples. CDR3 in amino acids: CASSVGRELETQYF. DNA for the CDR3: TGTGCCAGCAGCGTCGGGCGGGAGCTGGAGACCCAGTACTTC.